This T cell receptor beta chain emerged from a study of cytomegalovirus exposure and HLA in healthy donors. Using immunoSEQ multiplex PCR, the repertoire was profiled, and TCRdb retains in-frame clones only, with some absent. The sample holds roughly 100,000 clones, about 85% seen once. General observations from the study: Investigators reported more than 150 TCR beta chains as tied to cytomegalovirus. Researchers reported that a few CMV-associated chains were confirmed in vitro as CMV antigen-specific. According to a subsequent analysis, TCR clusters from the first cohort were inclined to appear together in the roughly 120 validation repertoires. The majority of TCR sequences were rare, yet some public TCRs appeared in many donors.

This CDR3 is built from 16 residues. Per the germline V gene, CDR1 is MNHEY and CDR2 is SMNVEV (reference sequence). Between the trimmed V and J ends, which lost 8 bases and 2 bases, there was a span of 20 bases. To note about this clone: What it binds is not known.

Sequencing input: PBMCs. The origin of this receptor is a woman under 30 in good health and CMV-seropositive. The V and J genes are TRBV27 and TRBJ2-3; D gene ambiguous. The CDR3: CASRPAWVETTDTQYF. The CDR3 bases are TGTGCCAGCCGCCCAGCGTGGGTGGAAACCACAGATACGCAGTATTTT.